This TCR beta chain stems from a study of cytomegalovirus exposure and HLA in healthy donors. Study-level information: The Caucasian-associated ancestry cluster held roughly 81% of 300 to 500 genotyped donors.

About this clone: A junction boundary mismatches the germline segment, possibly from a read error. This sample also contains other DNA sequences that code for the same CDR3.

13 Jbeta primers and 60 Vbeta primers were used for the PCR. Using immunoSEQ multiplex PCR, the repertoire was profiled, and TCRdb retains in-frame clones only, with some absent. The repertoire includes under 200,000 clones, 65% to 85% of them detected once, and 2.5% to 3% sits in the top ten. The receptor was isolated from a woman in her fifties or sixties in good health and CMV-seropositive. What was sequenced was PBMCs.

The CDR3 sequence: CASSMDRQGTEAFF. The DNA of the CDR3 is TGTGCCAGTAGTATGGATAGACAGGGCACTGAAGCCTTCTTT. This chain joins TRBV19 and TRBJ1-1, with 7 positions matching TRBD1. This CDR3 is built from 14 residues. Germline CDR1 reads LNHDA; CDR2 reads SQIVND (reference sequence). Complete variable domain (other parts from reference TRBV19 and TRBJ1-1): DGGITQSPKYLFRKEGQNVTLSCEQNLNHDAMYWYRQDPGQGLRLIYYSQIVNDFQKGDIAEGYSVSREKKESFPLTVTSAQKNPTAFYLCASSMDRQGTEAFFGQGTRLTVV.